Listed below are T cell receptor beta chains from one sample, sequenced in a study of blood T cell repertoires in COVID-19. Clones were read by immunoSEQ multiplex PCR, and TCRdb kept only the in-frame ones, dropping some. The sample yields 210,000 or so clones, around four fifths seen once. The specimen sequenced was peripheral blood. The receptors were sampled from a human donor in a cohort sampled during active COVID-19. CDR3s include the opening cysteine and the closing phenylalanine or tryptophan. The order of the fields is clone size, V gene, J gene, D gene, CDR3 length, CDR3 protein, CDR3 DNA. A D gene is named only where the DNA matches it firmly. Part of the rows lack a size; the others show once, few, many or a class for expanded clones.

NA	TRBV24-1	TRBJ2-1	TRBD1	18	CATSDSKTGTGSYNEQFF	TGTGCCACCAGTGATTCCAAAACCGGGACAGGCTCCTACAATGAGCAGTTCTTC
NA	TRBV7-9	TRBJ1-3	NA	18	CASSLGTGIFASGNTIYF	TGTGCCAGCAGCTTAGGGACGGGGATCTTTGCCTCTGGAAACACCATATATTTT
once	TRBV6-2/TRBV6-3	TRBJ2-2	TRBD2	14	CASSWGGFTGELFF	TGTGCCAGCAGTTGGGGGGGTTTCACCGGGGAGCTGTTTTTT
NA	TRBV10-3	TRBJ2-6	NA	17	CAISESRRGIWANVLTF	TGTGCCATCAGTGAGTCGAGGAGGGGAATCTGGGCCAACGTCCTGACTTTC
NA	TRBV5-1	TRBJ1-5	NA	15	CASSLQGGPNQPQHF	TGCGCCAGCAGCTTACAGGGCGGCCCAAATCAGCCCCAGCATTTT
few	TRBV10-1	TRBJ1-5	TRBD1	13	CASSLTGDQPQHF	TGCGCCAGCAGTCTGACAGGGGATCAGCCCCAGCATTTT
NA	TRBV5-8	TRBJ2-2	TRBD1	14	CASRWQGAAGELFF	TGTGCCAGCAGGTGGCAGGGGGCGGCCGGGGAGCTGTTTTTT
once	TRBV24-1	TRBJ1-2	NA	14	CATSDLAGVSGYTF	TGTGCCACCAGTGATTTGGCCGGGGTGAGCGGCTACACCTTC
NA	TRBV20-1	TRBJ2-4	TRBD1	11	CSYDRGNIQYF	TGCAGTTACGACAGGGGCAACATTCAGTACTTC
NA	TRBV10-3	TRBJ1-1	TRBD1	16	CAIRGQGSTINTEAFF	TGTGCCATCAGGGGACAGGGGTCCACCATCAACACTGAAGCTTTCTTT
NA	TRBV7-9	TRBJ2-6	TRBD1	14	CASSPRGQSDVLTF	TGTGCCAGCAGCCCCCGGGGACAGTCCGACGTCCTGACTTTC
NA	TRBV6-5	TRBJ1-1	NA	12	CASSPRGAEAFF	TGTGCCAGCAGCCCCAGGGGCGCTGAAGCTTTCTTT
NA	TRBV2	TRBJ2-1	NA	16	CASSESVSGSYNEQFF	TGTGCCAGCAGTGAATCAGTTAGCGGCTCCTACAATGAGCAGTTCTTC
NA	TRBV5-1	TRBJ2-5	TRBD2	15	CASSLTGTKQETQYF	TGCGCCAGCAGCTTGACCGGGACTAAACAAGAGACCCAGTACTTC
NA	TRBV25-1	TRBJ1-1	TRBD1	12	CASSAWTGAAFF	TGTGCCAGCAGTGCCTGGACAGGGGCCGCTTTCTTT
NA	TRBV2	TRBJ1-2	NA	15	CASRPRGAGSYGYTF	TGTGCCAGCAGGCCCCGGGGGGCCGGTTCTTATGGCTACACCTTC
NA	TRBV5-1	TRBJ2-1	TRBD2	21	CASSLTPGLAGVPKNYNEQFF	TGCGCCAGCAGCTTAACCCCCGGACTAGCGGGAGTTCCTAAAAACTACAATGAGCAGTTCTTC
NA	TRBV10-2	TRBJ2-5	TRBD1	15	CASTRGQGASETQYF	TGCGCCAGCACCAGGGGACAGGGGGCTTCAGAGACCCAGTACTTC
NA	TRBV5-1	TRBJ2-1	NA	14	CASSLVSGDGEQFF	TGCGCCAGCAGCTTGGTGTCAGGCGACGGTGAGCAGTTCTTC
NA	TRBV28	TRBJ1-2	TRBD1	13	CASREDREGGYTF	TGTGCCAGCAGAGAGGACAGGGAGGGTGGCTACACCTTC
NA	TRBV11-2	TRBJ2-2	TRBD2	15	CASRQGLESTGELFF	TGTGCCAGCAGACAGGGACTAGAGAGTACCGGGGAGCTGTTTTTT
NA	TRBV28	TRBJ2-7	NA	15	CASSFTRGNSYEQYF	TGTGCCAGCAGTTTTACCCGAGGGAACTCCTACGAGCAGTACTTC
NA	TRBV30	TRBJ1-1	TRBD1	11	CAWTGGPEAFF	TGTGCCTGGACAGGGGGACCAGAAGCTTTCTTT
NA	TRBV23-1	TRBJ2-1	TRBD1	17	CASSQPQWQGAGNEQFF	TGCGCCAGCAGTCAGCCCCAGTGGCAGGGGGCTGGCAATGAGCAGTTCTTC
once	TRBV3-1/TRBV3-2	TRBJ2-2	NA	20	CASSHPVVSGTFLFAGELFF	TGTGCCAGCAGCCACCCAGTCGTTTCCGGGACTTTTTTGTTCGCCGGGGAGCTGTTTTTT
NA	TRBV27	TRBJ1-2	NA	13	CASMSGVHYGYTF	TGTGCCAGCATGAGTGGAGTCCACTATGGCTACACCTTC
NA	TRBV30	TRBJ2-1	NA	13	CAWSAGMGNEQFF	TGTGCCTGGAGTGCCGGGATGGGGAATGAGCAGTTCTTC
NA	TRBV7-9	TRBJ1-5	NA	14	CASSLGASHQPQHF	TGTGCCAGCAGCTTAGGCGCTTCCCATCAGCCCCAGCATTTT
NA	TRBV19	TRBJ1-1	TRBD1	14	CASRQQGVVSEAFF	TGTGCCAGTAGACAACAGGGGGTTGTCTCTGAAGCTTTCTTT
NA	TRBV29-1	TRBJ2-5	TRBD2	16	CSAEGGYGRSGETQYF	TGCAGCGCCGAGGGTGGTTACGGGAGGTCAGGAGAGACCCAGTACTTC
NA	TRBV11-1	TRBJ2-2	TRBD1	16	CASSVFRGRNTGELFF	TGTGCCAGCAGCGTATTCAGGGGGCGGAACACCGGGGAGCTGTTTTTT
NA	TRBV19	TRBJ2-7	NA	15	CASSIGGDGRYEQYF	TGTGCCAGTAGTATTGGCGGGGACGGGCGGTACGAGCAGTACTTC
NA	TRBV6-6	TRBJ2-7	NA	14	CASSSADTAYEQYF	TGTGCCAGCAGTTCCGCTGACACCGCCTACGAGCAGTACTTC
once	TRBV7-3	TRBJ2-1	NA	15	CASSLGPLAAAEQFF	TGTGCCAGCAGCTTAGGACCACTAGCTGCAGCTGAGCAGTTCTTC
NA	TRBV2	TRBJ1-5	TRBD1	15	CASRRDRGGNQPQHF	TGTGCCAGCAGACGCGACAGGGGTGGGAATCAGCCCCAGCATTTT
NA	TRBV7-9	TRBJ1-1	TRBD1	13	CASGTGGRTEAFF	TGTGCCAGCGGGACAGGGGGCCGCACTGAAGCTTTCTTT
NA	TRBV18	TRBJ2-2	TRBD2	15	CASSHTSGNTGELFF	TGTGCCAGCTCACATACTAGCGGGAACACCGGGGAGCTGTTTTTT
NA	TRBV18	TRBJ2-5	NA	14	CASSPGGRGETQYF	TGTGCCAGCTCACCAGGAGGGAGAGGAGAGACCCAGTACTTC
NA	TRBV14	TRBJ2-5	NA	13	CASSQFVRGTQYF	TGTGCCAGCAGCCAATTCGTCCGGGGGACCCAGTACTTC
NA	TRBV7-3	TRBJ1-1	TRBD1	12	CASSLSGGPAFF	TGTGCCAGCAGCTTGTCAGGGGGTCCAGCTTTCTTT
NA	TRBV5-1	TRBJ2-2	NA	14	CASSLAGGTGELFF	TGCGCCAGCAGCTTGGCCGGAGGCACCGGGGAGCTGTTTTTT
once	TRBV28	TRBJ1-4	NA	14	CASRVTGGDEKLFF	TGTGCCAGCAGGGTGACGGGCGGGGATGAAAAACTGTTTTTT
NA	TRBV7-9	TRBJ1-3	TRBD1	19	CASSLQPGQVIRSGNTIYF	TGTGCCAGCAGCTTACAACCGGGACAGGTGATACGCTCTGGAAACACCATATATTTT
NA	TRBV19	TRBJ2-3	NA	15	CASSYKNRRTDTQYF	TGTGCCAGTAGTTACAAGAACAGACGCACAGATACGCAGTATTTT
once	TRBV4-2	TRBJ2-3	NA	16	CASSQDPGVLGDTQYF	TGTGCCAGCAGCCAAGATCCGGGAGTATTGGGAGATACGCAGTATTTT
once	TRBV19	TRBJ2-3	NA	16	CASSPTLLAGRDTQYF	TGTGCCAGTAGCCCAACACTACTAGCAGGGAGGGATACGCAGTATTTT
NA	TRBV29-1	TRBJ2-5	TRBD1	13	CSVRGQGRETQYF	TGCAGCGTTAGAGGACAGGGACGGGAGACCCAGTACTTC
NA	TRBV7-9	TRBJ2-1	NA	13	CASSLGLYNEQFF	TGTGCCAGCAGCCTAGGCCTATACAATGAGCAGTTCTTC
NA	TRBV9	TRBJ1-2	NA	14	CASSARDINYGYTF	TGTGCCAGCAGCGCCCGGGACATTAACTATGGCTACACCTTC
NA	TRBV3-1/TRBV3-2	TRBJ1-2	TRBD1	13	CASKRQGGYGYTF	TGTGCCAGCAAACGACAGGGGGGCTATGGCTACACCTTC
NA	TRBV5-6	TRBJ1-1	NA	14	CASSFYVQEEEAFF	TGTGCCAGCAGCTTTTATGTCCAGGAAGAGGAAGCTTTCTTT
NA	TRBV28	TRBJ1-1	TRBD1	15	CASSPIDRGHTEAFF	TGTGCCAGCAGCCCCATTGACAGGGGGCACACTGAAGCTTTCTTT
NA	TRBV28	TRBJ1-3	NA	15	CATSGGVISGNTIYF	TGTGCCACCTCCGGGGGGGTAATCTCTGGAAACACCATATATTTT
many	TRBV2	TRBJ1-5	NA	15	CASGGGRVGGQPQHF	TGTGCCAGCGGGGGTGGTAGGGTAGGGGGTCAGCCCCAGCATTTT
NA	TRBV15	TRBJ1-6	NA	15	CATSREYSLNSPLHF	TGTGCCACCAGCAGAGAGTACAGCCTTAATTCACCCCTCCACTTT
once	TRBV6-6	TRBJ1-3	NA	14	CASSYRQTGNTIYF	TGTGCCAGCAGTTACCGACAGACTGGAAACACCATATATTTT
NA	TRBV19	TRBJ1-6	NA	16	CASSMQTGTGDSPLHF	TGTGCCAGTAGTATGCAAACCGGGACGGGGGATTCACCCCTCCACTTT
NA	TRBV11-2	TRBJ1-1	TRBD1	16	CASSISTGFGNTEAFF	TGTGCCAGCAGCATCTCGACAGGGTTTGGAAACACTGAAGCTTTCTTT
NA	TRBV6-5	TRBJ2-3	TRBD2	14	CASSNSGPTDTQYF	TGTGCCAGCAGTAATAGCGGGCCCACAGATACGCAGTATTTT